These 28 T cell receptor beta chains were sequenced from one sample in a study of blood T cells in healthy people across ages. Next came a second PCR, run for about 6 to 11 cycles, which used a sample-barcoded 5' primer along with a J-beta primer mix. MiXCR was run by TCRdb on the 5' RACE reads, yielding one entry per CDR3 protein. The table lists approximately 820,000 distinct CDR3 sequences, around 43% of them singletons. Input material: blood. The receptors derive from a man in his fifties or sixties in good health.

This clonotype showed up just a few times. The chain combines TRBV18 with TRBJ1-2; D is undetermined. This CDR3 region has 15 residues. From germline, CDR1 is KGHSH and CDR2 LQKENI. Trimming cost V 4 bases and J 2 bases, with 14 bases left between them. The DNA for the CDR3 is TGTGCCAGCTCACGAGGTCCAGATGAGAACTATGGCTACACCTTC. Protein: CASSRGPDENYGYTF.

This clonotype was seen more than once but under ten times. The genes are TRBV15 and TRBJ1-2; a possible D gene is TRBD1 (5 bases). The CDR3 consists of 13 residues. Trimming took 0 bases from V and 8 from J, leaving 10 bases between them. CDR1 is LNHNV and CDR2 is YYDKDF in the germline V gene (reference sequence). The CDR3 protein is CATSREPGRGYTF. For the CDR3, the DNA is TGTGCCACCAGCAGAGAACCGGGACGGGGCTACACCTTC.

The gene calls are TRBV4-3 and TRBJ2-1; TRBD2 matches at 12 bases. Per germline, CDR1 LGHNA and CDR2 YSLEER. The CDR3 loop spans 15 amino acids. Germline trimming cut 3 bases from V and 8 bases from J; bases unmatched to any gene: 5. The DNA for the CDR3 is TGCGCCAGCAGCCAGGAACTAGCGGGGGGCGATGAGCAGTTCTTC. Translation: CASSQELAGGDEQFF.

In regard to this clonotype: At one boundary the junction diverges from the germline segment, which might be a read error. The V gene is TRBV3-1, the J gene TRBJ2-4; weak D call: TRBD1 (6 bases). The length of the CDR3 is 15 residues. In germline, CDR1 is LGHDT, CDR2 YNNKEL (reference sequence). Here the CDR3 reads CASSQDDRKKNIQYF. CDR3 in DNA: TGTGCCAGTAGCCAAGATGACAGGAAGAAAAACATTCAGTACTTC.

This CDR3 is CASRPKRDRGPLETEAFF. The CDR3 nucleotides read TGTGCAAGTCGCCCCAAGAGAGACAGGGGGCCTTTGGAAACTGAAGCTTTCTTT. This chain uses TRBV12-2 with TRBJ1-1; the DNA was not used to check the table's D call, TRBD1. TRBV12-2 is shown as a pseudogene. This CDR3 spans 18 amino acids.

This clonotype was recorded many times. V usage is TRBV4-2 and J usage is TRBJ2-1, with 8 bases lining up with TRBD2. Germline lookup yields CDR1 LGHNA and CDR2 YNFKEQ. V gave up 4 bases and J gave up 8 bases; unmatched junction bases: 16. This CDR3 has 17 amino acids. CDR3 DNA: TGTGCCAGCAGCCCGTCGGGACTAGATTTAACGGTCGATGAGCAGTTCTTC. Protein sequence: CASSPSGLDLTVDEQFF.

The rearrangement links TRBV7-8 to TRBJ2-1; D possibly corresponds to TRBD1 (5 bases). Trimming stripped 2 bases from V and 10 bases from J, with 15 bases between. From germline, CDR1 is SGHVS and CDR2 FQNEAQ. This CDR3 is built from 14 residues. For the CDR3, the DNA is TGTGCCAGCAGCTTATTCCCTGGGGCTGGAGAGCAGTTCTTC. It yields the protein CASSLFPGAGEQFF.

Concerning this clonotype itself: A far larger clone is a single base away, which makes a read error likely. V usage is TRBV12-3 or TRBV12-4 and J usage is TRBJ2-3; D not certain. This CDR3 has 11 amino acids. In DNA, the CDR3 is TGTGCCAGCAGTTTTTCAGATACGCGGTATTTT. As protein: CASSFSDTRYF.

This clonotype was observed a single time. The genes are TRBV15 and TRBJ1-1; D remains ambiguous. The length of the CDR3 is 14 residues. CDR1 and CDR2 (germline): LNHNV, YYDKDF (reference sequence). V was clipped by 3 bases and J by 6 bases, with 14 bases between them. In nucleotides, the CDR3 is TGTGCCACCAGCAGTGGACTGCAGATCCCTGAAGCTTTCTTT. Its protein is CATSSGLQIPEAFF.

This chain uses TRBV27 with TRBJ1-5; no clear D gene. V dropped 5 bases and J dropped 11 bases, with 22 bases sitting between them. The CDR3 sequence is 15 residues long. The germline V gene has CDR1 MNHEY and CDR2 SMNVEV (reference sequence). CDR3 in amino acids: CASSRRRMGTSSQHF. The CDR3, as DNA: TGTGCCAGCAGTCGGCGCCGCATGGGAACTTCATCCCAGCATTTT.

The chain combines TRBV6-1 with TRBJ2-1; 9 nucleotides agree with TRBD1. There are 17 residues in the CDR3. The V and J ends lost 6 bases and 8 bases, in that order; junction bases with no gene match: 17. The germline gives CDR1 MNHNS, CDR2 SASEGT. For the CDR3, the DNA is TGTGCCAGCAGGATGTCCAGGGACAGGGCTTATGGGGATGAGCAGTTCTTC. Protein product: CASRMSRDRAYGDEQFF.

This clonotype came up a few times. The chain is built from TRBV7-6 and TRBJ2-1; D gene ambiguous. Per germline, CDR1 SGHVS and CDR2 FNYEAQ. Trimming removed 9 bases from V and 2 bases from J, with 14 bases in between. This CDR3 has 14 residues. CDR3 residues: CASGSSMPYNEQFF. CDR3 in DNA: TGTGCCAGTGGGTCCTCGATGCCCTACAATGAGCAGTTCTTC.

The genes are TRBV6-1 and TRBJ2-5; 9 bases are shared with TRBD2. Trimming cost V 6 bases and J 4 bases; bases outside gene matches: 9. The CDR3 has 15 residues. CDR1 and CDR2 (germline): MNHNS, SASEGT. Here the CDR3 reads CASRGAGGHPETQYF. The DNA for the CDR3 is TGTGCCAGCAGGGGAGCGGGGGGCCATCCAGAGACCCAGTACTTC.

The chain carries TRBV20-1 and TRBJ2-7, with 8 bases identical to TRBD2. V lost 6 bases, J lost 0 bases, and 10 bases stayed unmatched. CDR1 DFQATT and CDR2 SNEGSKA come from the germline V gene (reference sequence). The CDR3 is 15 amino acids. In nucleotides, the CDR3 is TGCAGTGCAGGATCCTCGGGGGGGAGCTCCTACGAGCAGTACTTC. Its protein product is CSAGSSGGSSYEQYF.

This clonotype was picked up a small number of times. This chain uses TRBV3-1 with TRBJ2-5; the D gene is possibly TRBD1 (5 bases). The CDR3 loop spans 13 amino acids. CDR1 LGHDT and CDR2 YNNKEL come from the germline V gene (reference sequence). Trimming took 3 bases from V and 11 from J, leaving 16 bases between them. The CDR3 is CASSQGLHNEQYF. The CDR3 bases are TGTGCCAGCAGCCAGGGGCTACACAATGAGCAGTACTTC.

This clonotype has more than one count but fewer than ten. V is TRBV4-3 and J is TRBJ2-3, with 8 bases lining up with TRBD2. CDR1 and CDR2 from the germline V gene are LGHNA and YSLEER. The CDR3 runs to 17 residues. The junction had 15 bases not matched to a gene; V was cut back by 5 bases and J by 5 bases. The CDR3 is CASSSLGAGGKGDTQYF. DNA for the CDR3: TGCGCCAGCAGCTCTCTGGGGGCGGGGGGTAAGGGAGATACGCAGTATTTT.

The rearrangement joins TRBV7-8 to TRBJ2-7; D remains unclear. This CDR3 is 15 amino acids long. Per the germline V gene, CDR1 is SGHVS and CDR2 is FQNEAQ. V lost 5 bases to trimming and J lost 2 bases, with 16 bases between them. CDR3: CASSPERVGTYEQYF. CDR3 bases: TGTGCCAGCAGCCCGGAAAGGGTTGGCACCTACGAGCAGTACTTC.

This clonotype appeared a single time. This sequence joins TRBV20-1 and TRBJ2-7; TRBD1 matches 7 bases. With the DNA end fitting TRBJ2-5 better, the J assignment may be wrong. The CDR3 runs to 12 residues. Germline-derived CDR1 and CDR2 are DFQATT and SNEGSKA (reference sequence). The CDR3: CSAQRGLETQYF. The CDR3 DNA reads TGCAGTGCTCAGAGGGGGCTGGAGACCCAGTACTTC.

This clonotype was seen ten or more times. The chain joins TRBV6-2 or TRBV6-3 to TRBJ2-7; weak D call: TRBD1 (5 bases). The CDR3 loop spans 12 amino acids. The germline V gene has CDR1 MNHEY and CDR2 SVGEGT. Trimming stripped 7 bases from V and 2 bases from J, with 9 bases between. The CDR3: CASKTGTYEQYF. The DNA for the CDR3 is TGTGCCAGCAAAACAGGTACCTACGAGCAGTACTTC.

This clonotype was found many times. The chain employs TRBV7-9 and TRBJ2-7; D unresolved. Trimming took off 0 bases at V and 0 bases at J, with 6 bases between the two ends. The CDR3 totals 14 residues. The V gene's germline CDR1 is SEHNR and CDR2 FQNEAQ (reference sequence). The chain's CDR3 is CASSLASTSYEQYF. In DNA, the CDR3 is TGTGCCAGCAGCTTAGCCTCCACCTCCTACGAGCAGTACTTC.

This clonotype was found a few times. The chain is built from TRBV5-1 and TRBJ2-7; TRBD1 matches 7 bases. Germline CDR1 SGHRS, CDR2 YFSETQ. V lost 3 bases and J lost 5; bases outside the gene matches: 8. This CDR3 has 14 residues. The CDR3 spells CASSYDTGVNEQYF. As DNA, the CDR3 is TGCGCCAGCAGCTACGACACAGGGGTTAACGAGCAGTACTTC. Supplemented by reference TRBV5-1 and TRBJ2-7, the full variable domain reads KAGVTQTPRYLIKTRGQQVTLSCSPISGHRSVSWYQQTPGQGLQFLFEYFSETQRNKGNFPGRFSGRQFSNSRSEMNVSTLELGDSALYLCASSYDTGVNEQYFGPGTRLTVT.

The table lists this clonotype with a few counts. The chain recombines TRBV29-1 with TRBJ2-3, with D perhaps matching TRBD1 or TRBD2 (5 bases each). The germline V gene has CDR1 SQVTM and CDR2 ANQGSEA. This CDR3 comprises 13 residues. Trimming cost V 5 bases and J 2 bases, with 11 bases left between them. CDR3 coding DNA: TGCAGCGTTCCCTCCGGGACCACAGATACGCAGTATTTT. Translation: CSVPSGTTDTQYF.

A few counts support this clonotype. This CDR3 reads CASSPSTGGDIQYF. The CDR3 bases are TGTGCCAGCAGTCCTTCGACAGGGGGTGACATTCAGTACTTC. The chain links TRBV6-2 or TRBV6-3 to TRBJ2-4, with TRBD1 matching 9 bases. The CDR3 consists of 14 residues. The germline CDR1 and CDR2 sequences are MNHEY and SVGEGT. Trimming at V came to 5 bases and at J to 8 bases, leaving 7 bases not matched to a gene.

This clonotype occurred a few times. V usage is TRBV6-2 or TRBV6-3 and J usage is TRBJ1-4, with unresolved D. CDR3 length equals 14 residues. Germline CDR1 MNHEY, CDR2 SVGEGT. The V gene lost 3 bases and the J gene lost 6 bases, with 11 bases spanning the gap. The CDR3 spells CASSYSDGYEKLFF. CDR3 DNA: TGTGCCAGCAGTTATTCGGACGGATATGAAAAACTGTTTTTT.

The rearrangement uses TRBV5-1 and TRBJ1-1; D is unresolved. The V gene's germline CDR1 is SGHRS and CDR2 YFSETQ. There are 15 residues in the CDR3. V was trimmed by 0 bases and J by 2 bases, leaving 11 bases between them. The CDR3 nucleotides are TGCGCCAGCAGCTTGGTCGGTGGGATCAACACTGAAGCTTTCTTT. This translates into CASSLVGGINTEAFF.

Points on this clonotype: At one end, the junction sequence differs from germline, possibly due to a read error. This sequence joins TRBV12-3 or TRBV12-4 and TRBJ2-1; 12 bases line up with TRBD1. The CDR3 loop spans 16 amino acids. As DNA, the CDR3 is TGTGCCAACAGTTTAAGGGGACAGGGGGCTTTCGATGAGCAGTTCTTC. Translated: CANSLRGQGAFDEQFF.

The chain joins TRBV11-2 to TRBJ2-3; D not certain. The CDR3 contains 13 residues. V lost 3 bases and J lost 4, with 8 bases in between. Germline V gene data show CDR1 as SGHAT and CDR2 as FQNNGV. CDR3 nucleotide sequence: TGTGCCAGCAGCTTGAATCTTGCAGATACGCAGTATTTT. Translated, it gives CASSLNLADTQYF.

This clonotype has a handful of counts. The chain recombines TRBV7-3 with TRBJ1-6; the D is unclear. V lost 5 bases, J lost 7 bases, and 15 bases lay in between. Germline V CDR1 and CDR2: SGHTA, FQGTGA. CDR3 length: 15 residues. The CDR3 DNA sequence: TGTGCCAGCAGCCCCTCGGGCCACGCAAATTCACCCCTCCACTTT. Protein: CASSPSGHANSPLHF.